This is a list of T cell receptor beta chains from one sample in a study of T cell responses to AZD1222 COVID-19 vaccine. Measured with immunoSEQ multiplex PCR; TCRdb has only the in-frame clones, and not every one. This sample has 130,000 to 150,000 clones; about 93% occur once, and the top ten carry about 5%. The starting material was peripheral blood, obtained on day 0 of AZD1222 vaccination. The receptors stem from an adult in good health. The CDR3 runs from the conserved cysteine through the conserved F or W. Fields, in order: J gene, clone size, V gene, D gene, CDR3 protein, CDR3 DNA. The D gene is left open where the match is weak. Clone size is given for some rows only: seen once, a few or many times, or a class if the clone is expanded.

j_gene: TRBJ2-5; abundance: .; v_gene: TRBV3-1/TRBV3-2; d_gene: .; CDR3aa: CASSPRRVETQYF; CDR3nt: TGTGCCAGCAGCCCGAGGAGAGTGGAGACCCAGTACTTC
j_gene: TRBJ1-5; abundance: .; v_gene: TRBV28; d_gene: .; CDR3aa: CASSLGRATQPQHF; CDR3nt: TGTGCCAGCAGTTTGGGCAGGGCGACTCAGCCCCAGCATTTT
j_gene: TRBJ1-4; abundance: .; v_gene: TRBV15; d_gene: TRBD1; CDR3aa: CATSRDPTGGSEKLFF; CDR3nt: TGTGCCACCAGCAGAGATCCCACAGGGGGCTCCGAAAAACTGTTTTTT
j_gene: TRBJ1-6; abundance: .; v_gene: TRBV28; d_gene: .; CDR3aa: CASSFTRDNSPLHF; CDR3nt: TGTGCCAGCAGTTTCACCAGGGATAATTCACCCCTCCACTTT
j_gene: TRBJ2-5; abundance: few; v_gene: TRBV7-2; d_gene: TRBD2; CDR3aa: CASSNSGLAGRETQYF; CDR3nt: TGTGCCAGCAGCAATTCAGGACTAGCGGGAAGGGAGACCCAGTACTTC
j_gene: TRBJ2-5; abundance: .; v_gene: TRBV4-1; d_gene: .; CDR3aa: CASSQETDLSSTQYF; CDR3nt: TGCGCCAGCAGCCAAGAAACGGACTTGTCCTCCACCCAGTACTTC
j_gene: TRBJ1-5; abundance: .; v_gene: TRBV7-2; d_gene: .; CDR3aa: CASSPGVGDQPQHF; CDR3nt: TGTGCCAGCAGTCCAGGGGTGGGGGATCAGCCCCAGCATTTT
j_gene: TRBJ1-1; abundance: .; v_gene: TRBV6-6; d_gene: .; CDR3aa: CASSYMVRENTEAFF; CDR3nt: TGTGCCAGCAGTTACATGGTCAGGGAGAACACTGAAGCTTTCTTT
j_gene: TRBJ2-5; abundance: .; v_gene: TRBV7-9; d_gene: TRBD2; CDR3aa: CASSFPGTSGRETQYF; CDR3nt: TGTGCCAGCAGCTTTCCCGGGACTAGCGGGAGAGAGACCCAGTACTTC
j_gene: TRBJ2-5; abundance: once; v_gene: TRBV5-4; d_gene: TRBD2; CDR3aa: CASNLAGAGETQYF; CDR3nt: TGTGCCAGCAACCTAGCGGGAGCGGGGGAGACCCAGTACTTC
j_gene: TRBJ2-3; abundance: .; v_gene: TRBV25-1; d_gene: TRBD2; CDR3aa: CASSGPSGTGDTQYF; CDR3nt: TGTGCCAGCAGTGGGCCTAGCGGGACGGGTGATACGCAGTATTTT
j_gene: TRBJ2-7; abundance: .; v_gene: TRBV3-1/TRBV3-2; d_gene: TRBD2; CDR3aa: CASSQDFRLAHYEQYF; CDR3nt: TGTGCCAGCAGCCAAGATTTCAGACTAGCCCACTACGAGCAGTACTTC
j_gene: TRBJ1-6; abundance: .; v_gene: TRBV13; d_gene: .; CDR3aa: CASRRGTYNSPLHF; CDR3nt: TGTGCCAGCAGGCGCGGGACATATAATTCACCCCTCCACTTT
j_gene: TRBJ2-3; abundance: .; v_gene: TRBV7-2; d_gene: TRBD2; CDR3aa: CASSRTSGRGDTQYF; CDR3nt: TGTGCCAGCAGCCGGACTAGCGGGAGGGGAGATACGCAGTATTTT
j_gene: TRBJ1-1; abundance: .; v_gene: TRBV27; d_gene: .; CDR3aa: CASSPRIRGNTEAFF; CDR3nt: TGTGCCAGCAGCCCCCGGATCCGTGGGAACACTGAAGCTTTCTTT
j_gene: TRBJ1-5; abundance: few; v_gene: TRBV19; d_gene: .; CDR3aa: CASTDPQWGPGAQHF; CDR3nt: TGTGCCAGTACCGACCCACAGTGGGGACCCGGGGCCCAGCATTTT
j_gene: TRBJ2-3; abundance: .; v_gene: TRBV19; d_gene: .; CDR3aa: CASSITVDTQYF; CDR3nt: TGTGCCAGTAGTATAACAGTGGATACGCAGTATTTT
j_gene: TRBJ1-2; abundance: .; v_gene: TRBV12-3/TRBV12-4; d_gene: .; CDR3aa: CASSTGFHYGYTF; CDR3nt: TGTGCCAGCAGTACAGGGTTCCACTATGGCTACACCTTC
j_gene: TRBJ2-7; abundance: once; v_gene: TRBV27; d_gene: .; CDR3aa: CASSSPYEQYF; CDR3nt: TGTGCCAGCAGTTCCCCATACGAGCAGTACTTC
j_gene: TRBJ2-3; abundance: .; v_gene: TRBV9; d_gene: .; CDR3aa: CASSHPTDTQYF; CDR3nt: TGTGCCAGCAGCCACCCCACAGATACGCAGTATTTT
j_gene: TRBJ2-7; abundance: .; v_gene: TRBV2; d_gene: TRBD2; CDR3aa: CASKISGSEVRNEQYF; CDR3nt: TGTGCCAGCAAGATTAGCGGGAGTGAAGTTCGGAACGAGCAGTACTTC
j_gene: TRBJ2-5; abundance: .; v_gene: TRBV28; d_gene: .; CDR3aa: CASSLQTLTQYF; CDR3nt: TGTGCCAGCAGTTTACAGACCCTCACCCAGTACTTC
j_gene: TRBJ2-7; abundance: .; v_gene: TRBV6-6; d_gene: .; CDR3aa: CASSSPDLPPPYEQYF; CDR3nt: TGTGCCAGCAGTTCTCCGGACCTCCCCCCACCCTACGAGCAGTACTTC
j_gene: TRBJ1-1; abundance: .; v_gene: TRBV3-1/TRBV3-2; d_gene: .; CDR3aa: CASSFTGRPEAFF; CDR3nt: TGTGCCAGCAGCTTCACAGGGAGGCCTGAAGCTTTCTTT
j_gene: TRBJ1-5; abundance: .; v_gene: TRBV19; d_gene: .; CDR3aa: CASSISTAQPQHF; CDR3nt: TGTGCCAGTAGTATTTCAACGGCTCAGCCCCAGCATTTT
j_gene: TRBJ2-7; abundance: .; v_gene: TRBV9; d_gene: .; CDR3aa: CASSVDLGTYEQYF; CDR3nt: TGTGCCAGCAGCGTAGATTTAGGAACCTACGAGCAGTACTTC